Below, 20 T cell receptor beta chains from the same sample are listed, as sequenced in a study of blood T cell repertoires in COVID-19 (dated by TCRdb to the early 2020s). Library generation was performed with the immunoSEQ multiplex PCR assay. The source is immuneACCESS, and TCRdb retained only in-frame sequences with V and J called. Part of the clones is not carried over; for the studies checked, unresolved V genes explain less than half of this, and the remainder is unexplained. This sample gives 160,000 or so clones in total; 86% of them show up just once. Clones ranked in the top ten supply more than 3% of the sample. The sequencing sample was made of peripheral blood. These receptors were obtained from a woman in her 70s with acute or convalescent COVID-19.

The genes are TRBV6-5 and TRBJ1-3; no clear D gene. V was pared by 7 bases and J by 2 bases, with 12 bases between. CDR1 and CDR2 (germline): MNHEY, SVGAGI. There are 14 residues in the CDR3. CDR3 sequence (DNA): TGTGCCAGCACCCCCGGTATCGCTGGAAACACCATATATTTT. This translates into CASTPGIAGNTIYF.

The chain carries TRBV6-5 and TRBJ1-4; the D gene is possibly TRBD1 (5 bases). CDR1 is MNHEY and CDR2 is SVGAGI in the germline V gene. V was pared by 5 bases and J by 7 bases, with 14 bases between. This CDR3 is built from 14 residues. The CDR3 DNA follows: TGTGCCAGCAGTACGTCAGGGCGAAGTGAAAAACTGTTTTTT. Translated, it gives CASSTSGRSEKLFF.

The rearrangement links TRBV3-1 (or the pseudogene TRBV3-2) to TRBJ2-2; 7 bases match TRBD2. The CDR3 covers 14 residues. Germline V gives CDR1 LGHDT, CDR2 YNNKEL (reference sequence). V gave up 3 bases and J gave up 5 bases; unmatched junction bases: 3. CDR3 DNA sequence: TGTGCCAGCAGCCAGTTCGGGGGGACCGGGGAGCTGTTTTTT. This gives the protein CASSQFGGTGELFF.

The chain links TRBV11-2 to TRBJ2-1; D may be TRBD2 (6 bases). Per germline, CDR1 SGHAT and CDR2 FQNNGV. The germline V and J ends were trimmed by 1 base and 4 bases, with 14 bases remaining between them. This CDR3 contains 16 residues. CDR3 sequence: CASSLGRPSGYNEQFF. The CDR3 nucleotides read TGTGCCAGCAGCTTAGGCAGGCCCAGCGGGTACAATGAGCAGTTCTTC. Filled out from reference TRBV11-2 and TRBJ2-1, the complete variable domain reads EAGVAQSPRYKIIEKRQSVAFWCNPISGHATLYWYQQILGQGPKLLIQFQNNGVVDDSQLPKDRFSAERLKGVDSTLKIQPAKLEDSAVYLCASSLGRPSGYNEQFFGPGTRLTVL.

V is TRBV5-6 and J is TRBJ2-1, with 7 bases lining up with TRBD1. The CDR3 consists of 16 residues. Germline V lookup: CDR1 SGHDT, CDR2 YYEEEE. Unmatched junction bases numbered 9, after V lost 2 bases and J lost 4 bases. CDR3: CASSFFRTGLYNEQFF. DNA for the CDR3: TGTGCCAGCAGCTTTTTCCGGACAGGACTTTACAATGAGCAGTTCTTC. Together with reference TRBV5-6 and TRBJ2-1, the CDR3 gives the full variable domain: DAGVTQSPTHLIKTRGQQVTLRCSPKSGHDTVSWYQQALGQGPQFIFQYYEEEERQRGNFPDRFSGHQFPNYSSELNVNALLLGDSALYLCASSFFRTGLYNEQFFGPGTRLTVL.

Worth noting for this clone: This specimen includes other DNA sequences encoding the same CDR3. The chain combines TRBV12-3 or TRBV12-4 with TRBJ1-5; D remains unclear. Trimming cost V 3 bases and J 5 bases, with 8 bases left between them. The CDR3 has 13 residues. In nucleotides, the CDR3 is TGTGCCAGCAGTTTTTCGGGTGATCAGCCCCAGCATTTT. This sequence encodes CASSFSGDQPQHF.

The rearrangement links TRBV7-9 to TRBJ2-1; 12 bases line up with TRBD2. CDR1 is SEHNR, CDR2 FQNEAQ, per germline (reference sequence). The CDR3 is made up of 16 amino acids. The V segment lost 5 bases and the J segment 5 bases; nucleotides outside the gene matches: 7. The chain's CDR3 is CASSDRLAGANNEQFF. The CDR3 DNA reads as TGTGCCAGCAGCGACCGACTAGCGGGGGCGAACAATGAGCAGTTCTTC.

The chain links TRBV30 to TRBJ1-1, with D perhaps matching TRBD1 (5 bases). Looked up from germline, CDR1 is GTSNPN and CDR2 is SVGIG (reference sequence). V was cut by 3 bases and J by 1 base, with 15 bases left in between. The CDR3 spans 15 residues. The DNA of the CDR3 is TGTGCCTGGAGCAAAGGGCGGAGGGGGAACACTGAAGCTTTCTTT. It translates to CAWSKGRRGNTEAFF.

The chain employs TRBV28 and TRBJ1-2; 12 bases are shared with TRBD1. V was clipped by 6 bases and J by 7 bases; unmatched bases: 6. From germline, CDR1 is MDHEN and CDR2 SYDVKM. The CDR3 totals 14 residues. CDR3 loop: CASRGTGGLSGYTF. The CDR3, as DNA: TGTGCCAGCAGGGGGACAGGGGGCCTCTCTGGCTACACCTTC.

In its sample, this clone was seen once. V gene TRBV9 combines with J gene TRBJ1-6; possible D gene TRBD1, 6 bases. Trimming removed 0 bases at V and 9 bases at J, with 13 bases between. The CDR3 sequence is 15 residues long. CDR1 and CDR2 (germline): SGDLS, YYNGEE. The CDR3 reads CASSVEGVVASPLHF. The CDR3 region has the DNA TGTGCCAGCAGCGTAGAGGGGGTAGTGGCTTCACCCCTCCACTTT.

The CDR3 is CASSLVGGAAGNQPQHF. The CDR3 DNA sequence: TGTGCCAGCAGCTTAGTTGGGGGGGCTGCTGGCAATCAGCCCCAGCATTTT. This chain connects TRBV7-2 to TRBJ1-5; possibly TRBD1 for D (6 bases). This CDR3 is built from 17 residues. Trimming pared 1 base from V and 2 bases from J, leaving 15 bases between. In germline, CDR1 is SGHTA, CDR2 FQGNSA.

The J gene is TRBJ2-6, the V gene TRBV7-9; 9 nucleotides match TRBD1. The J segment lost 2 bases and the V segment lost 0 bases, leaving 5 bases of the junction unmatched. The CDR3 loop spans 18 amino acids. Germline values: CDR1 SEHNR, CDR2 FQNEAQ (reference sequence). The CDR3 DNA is TGTGCCAGCAGCTTAGCTGACAGGGGGGAGGCTGGGGCCAACGTCCTGACTTTC. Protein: CASSLADRGEAGANVLTF.

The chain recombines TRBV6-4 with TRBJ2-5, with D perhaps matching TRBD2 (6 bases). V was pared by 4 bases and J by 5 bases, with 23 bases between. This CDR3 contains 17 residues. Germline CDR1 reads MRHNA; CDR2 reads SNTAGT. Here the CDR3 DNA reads TGTGCCAGCAGTGGGCGGTGGGGGGACCGGCCTCAGGAGACCCAGTACTTC. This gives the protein CASSGRWGDRPQETQYF.

In DNA, the CDR3 is TGTGCCAGCAGTTGGTCTGTGAGGGAGCAGTTCTTC. Its translation: CASSWSVREQFF. The J gene is TRBJ2-1, the V gene TRBV6-2 or TRBV6-3; D remains ambiguous. In germline, CDR1 is MNHEY, CDR2 SVGEGT. The CDR3 sequence is 12 residues long. Trimming left V 4 bases short and J 10 bases short, with 11 bases between.

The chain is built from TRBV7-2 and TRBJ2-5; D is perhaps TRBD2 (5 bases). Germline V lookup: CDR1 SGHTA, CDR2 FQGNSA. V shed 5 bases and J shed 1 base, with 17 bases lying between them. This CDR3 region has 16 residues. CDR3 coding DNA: TGTGCCAGCAGCCCAGTCGGCCTAGCATTCCAAGAGACCCAGTACTTC. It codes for CASSPVGLAFQETQYF. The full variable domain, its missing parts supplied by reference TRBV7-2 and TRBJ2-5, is GAGVSQSPSNKVTEKGKDVELRCDPISGHTALYWYRQSLGQGLEFLIYFQGNSAPDKSGLPSDRFSAERTGGSVSTLTIQRTQQEDSAVYLCASSPVGLAFQETQYFGPGTRLLVL.

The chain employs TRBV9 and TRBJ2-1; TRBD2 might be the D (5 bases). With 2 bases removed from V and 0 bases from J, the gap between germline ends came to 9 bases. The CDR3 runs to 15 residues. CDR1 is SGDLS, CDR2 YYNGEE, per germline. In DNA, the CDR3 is TGTGCCAGCAGCGTGGACTCCAGCTCCTACAATGAGCAGTTCTTC. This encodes CASSVDSSSYNEQFF.

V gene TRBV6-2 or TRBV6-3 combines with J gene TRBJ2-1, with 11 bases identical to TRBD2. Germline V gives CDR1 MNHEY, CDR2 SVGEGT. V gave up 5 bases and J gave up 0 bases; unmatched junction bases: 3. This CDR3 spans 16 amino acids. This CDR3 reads CASSGTSGRSYNEQFF. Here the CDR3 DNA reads TGTGCCAGCAGTGGGACTAGCGGACGCTCCTACAATGAGCAGTTCTTC.

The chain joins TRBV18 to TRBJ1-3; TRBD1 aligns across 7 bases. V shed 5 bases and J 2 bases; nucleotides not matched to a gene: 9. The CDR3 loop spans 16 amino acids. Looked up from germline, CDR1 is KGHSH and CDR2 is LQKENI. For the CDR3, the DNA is TGTGCCAGCTCAGTAGGGGGCGAGTTCGCTGGAAACACCATATATTTT. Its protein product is CASSVGGEFAGNTIYF.

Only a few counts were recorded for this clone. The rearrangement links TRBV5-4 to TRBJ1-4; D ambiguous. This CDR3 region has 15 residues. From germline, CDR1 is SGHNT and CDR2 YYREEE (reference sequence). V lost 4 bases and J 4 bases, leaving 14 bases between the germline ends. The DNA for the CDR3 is TGTGCCAGCAGCCTCCCAGCGAGGGTTAATGAAAAACTGTTTTTT. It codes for CASSLPARVNEKLFF.

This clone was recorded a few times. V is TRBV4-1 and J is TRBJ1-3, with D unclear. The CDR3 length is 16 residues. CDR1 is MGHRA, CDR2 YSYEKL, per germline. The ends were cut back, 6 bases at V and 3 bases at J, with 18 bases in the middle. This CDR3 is CASRPEGGGGGNTIYF. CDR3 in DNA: TGCGCCAGCAGACCCGAGGGCGGTGGAGGTGGAAACACCATATATTTT.